These T cell receptor beta chains were read from a single sample in a study of CD4 T cells in relation to SARS-CoV-2 and coronaviruses. Profiling relied on immunoSEQ multiplex PCR, and the TCRdb table lists in-frame clones only, not all of them. The data hold 55,000 to 70,000 clones, with roughly 93% observed a single time. The sequenced sample was naive CD4+ T cells from PBMCs. These receptors came from a human donor in good health. The CDR3 runs from the conserved cysteine through the conserved F or W. A D gene is named only where the DNA matches it firmly. Expanded clones get a size class; other rows say once, few or many, or leave the size out.

CDR3 DNA: TGCAGTGCTAGTGGGGGTCATCAGCCCCAGCATTTT; CDR3 protein: CSASGGHQPQHF; D gene: NA; J gene: TRBJ1-5; clone size: NA; V gene: TRBV20-1
CDR3 DNA: TGTGCCAGTAGTATAACCCACAGGGGGATCACTGAAGCTTTCTTT; CDR3 protein: CASSITHRGITEAFF; D gene: TRBD1; J gene: TRBJ1-1; clone size: NA; V gene: TRBV19
CDR3 DNA: TGTGCCAGCAGTTTATACACAGGGCGCCAGCCCCAGCATTTT; CDR3 protein: CASSLYTGRQPQHF; D gene: NA; J gene: TRBJ1-5; clone size: NA; V gene: TRBV27
CDR3 DNA: TGTGCCAGCAGTGGCCACGGCGGAGAGACCCAGTACTTC; CDR3 protein: CASSGHGGETQYF; D gene: NA; J gene: TRBJ2-5; clone size: NA; V gene: TRBV2
CDR3 DNA: TGTGCCAGTACAAGGGTAGCGGCGTCCACCGGGGAGCTGTTTTTT; CDR3 protein: CASTRVAASTGELFF; D gene: NA; J gene: TRBJ2-2; clone size: NA; V gene: TRBV19
CDR3 DNA: TGTGCCAGCAGCCGCAGGGCAGCTGGATACAATGAGCAGTTCTTC; CDR3 protein: CASSRRAAGYNEQFF; D gene: NA; J gene: TRBJ2-1; clone size: NA; V gene: TRBV11-2
CDR3 DNA: TGTGCCACCAGGGGGACAGAAGAGACCCAGTACTTC; CDR3 protein: CATRGTEETQYF; D gene: TRBD1; J gene: TRBJ2-5; clone size: NA; V gene: TRBV24-1
CDR3 DNA: TGTGCCAGCTCACCAGGGACGGAAGACTATGGCTACACCTTC; CDR3 protein: CASSPGTEDYGYTF; D gene: NA; J gene: TRBJ1-2; clone size: NA; V gene: TRBV18
CDR3 DNA: TGTGCCAGCAGCGTAGGACAGCGGATTTCCTATAATTCACCCCTCCACTTT; CDR3 protein: CASSVGQRISYNSPLHF; D gene: NA; J gene: TRBJ1-6; clone size: NA; V gene: TRBV9
CDR3 DNA: TGTGCCAGCTCACCAGTAGCGCCCACAGATACGCAGTATTTT; CDR3 protein: CASSPVAPTDTQYF; D gene: NA; J gene: TRBJ2-3; clone size: NA; V gene: TRBV18
CDR3 DNA: TGTGCCAGCCAGGGGAGCTCCTACGAGCAGTACTTC; CDR3 protein: CASQGSSYEQYF; D gene: NA; J gene: TRBJ2-7; clone size: NA; V gene: TRBV6-5
CDR3 DNA: TGTGCCAGCAGTTTGCAGGTGGGGTCCGGCGGGCAGTTCTTC; CDR3 protein: CASSLQVGSGGQFF; D gene: NA; J gene: TRBJ2-1; clone size: NA; V gene: TRBV28
CDR3 DNA: TGTGCCAGCAGCTCCGGGACTAGCGGGACGTTTTCCTACGAGCAGTACTTC; CDR3 protein: CASSSGTSGTFSYEQYF; D gene: TRBD2; J gene: TRBJ2-7; clone size: NA; V gene: TRBV7-8
CDR3 DNA: TGTGCCATGACTAGCGGGGAGACCTACGAGCAGTACTTC; CDR3 protein: CAMTSGETYEQYF; D gene: TRBD2; J gene: TRBJ2-7; clone size: NA; V gene: TRBV10-3
CDR3 DNA: TGTGCCAGCAGCTTTAGGAGGGACAGAGTATACGAGCAGTACTTC; CDR3 protein: CASSFRRDRVYEQYF; D gene: NA; J gene: TRBJ2-7; clone size: NA; V gene: TRBV11-2
CDR3 DNA: TGTGCCAGTAGTACCCCAGGACTAGCGGGAGGCATGTACAATGAGCAGTTCTTC; CDR3 protein: CASSTPGLAGGMYNEQFF; D gene: TRBD2; J gene: TRBJ2-1; clone size: NA; V gene: TRBV19
CDR3 DNA: TGTGCTAGCAGCTTAGGGGCAGAAGGGACTAGCGGGAGGGATAGCTCCTACAATGAGCAGTTCTTC; CDR3 protein: CASSLGAEGTSGRDSSYNEQFF; D gene: TRBD2; J gene: TRBJ2-1; clone size: NA; V gene: TRBV7-7
CDR3 DNA: TGCGCCAGCAGCCCCGGCGCCTCCCGAGGAGAGACCCAGTACTTC; CDR3 protein: CASSPGASRGETQYF; D gene: NA; J gene: TRBJ2-5; clone size: NA; V gene: TRBV4-1
CDR3 DNA: TGTGCCAGCAGCCGTGCTAGCGGGAGGGATGAGCAGTTCTTC; CDR3 protein: CASSRASGRDEQFF; D gene: TRBD2; J gene: TRBJ2-1; clone size: NA; V gene: TRBV3-1/TRBV3-2
CDR3 DNA: TGTGCCAGCAGCTTACAACGCGGGGAGCTGTTTTTT; CDR3 protein: CASSLQRGELFF; D gene: NA; J gene: TRBJ2-2; clone size: once; V gene: TRBV7-3
CDR3 DNA: TGCGCCAGCAGCTTGGCCCCCGGACAGACAGATACGCAGTATTTT; CDR3 protein: CASSLAPGQTDTQYF; D gene: NA; J gene: TRBJ2-3; clone size: NA; V gene: TRBV5-1
CDR3 DNA: TGTGCCAGTCGGACCGCAGCCTACGAGCAGTACTTC; CDR3 protein: CASRTAAYEQYF; D gene: NA; J gene: TRBJ2-7; clone size: NA; V gene: TRBV6-6
CDR3 DNA: TGTGCCAGTAGTCGGAGACAGGGGGCAAGAGAAACAGATACGCAGTATTTT; CDR3 protein: CASSRRQGARETDTQYF; D gene: TRBD1; J gene: TRBJ2-3; clone size: NA; V gene: TRBV19
CDR3 DNA: TGTGCCATCAGTGAGTCGATGACAGGGGGCCAAGAGACCCAGTACTTC; CDR3 protein: CAISESMTGGQETQYF; D gene: TRBD1; J gene: TRBJ2-5; clone size: NA; V gene: TRBV10-3
CDR3 DNA: TGTGCCAGCAGCTTGGGACTCCGGGGGAACGAGCAGTACTTC; CDR3 protein: CASSLGLRGNEQYF; D gene: NA; J gene: TRBJ2-7; clone size: NA; V gene: TRBV5-4
CDR3 DNA: TGTGCCAGTAGTACCCCCCGACAGGGAGTTGCCCCTGCGCGCTATGGCTACACCTTC; CDR3 protein: CASSTPRQGVAPARYGYTF; D gene: TRBD1; J gene: TRBJ1-2; clone size: NA; V gene: TRBV19
CDR3 DNA: TGCGCCAGCAGCGGAGGGACAGGGCAAAATTCACCCCTCCACTTT; CDR3 protein: CASSGGTGQNSPLHF; D gene: TRBD1; J gene: TRBJ1-6; clone size: NA; V gene: TRBV5-1
CDR3 DNA: TGTGCCAGCAGCCGCCTAGCGGGGGGTAACGAGCAGTACTTC; CDR3 protein: CASSRLAGGNEQYF; D gene: TRBD2; J gene: TRBJ2-7; clone size: NA; V gene: TRBV7-2
CDR3 DNA: TGTGCCAGCAGCCGGACAGATAATTCACCCCTCCACTTT; CDR3 protein: CASSRTDNSPLHF; D gene: NA; J gene: TRBJ1-6; clone size: few; V gene: TRBV11-2
CDR3 DNA: TGCGCCAGCAGCTTGCGGCTGGCCTCTGGGGCCAACGTCCTGACTTTC; CDR3 protein: CASSLRLASGANVLTF; D gene: NA; J gene: TRBJ2-6; clone size: NA; V gene: TRBV5-1
CDR3 DNA: TGTGCCAGCAGCCTCCGAGGGGCTAACACCGGGGAGCTGTTTTTT; CDR3 protein: CASSLRGANTGELFF; D gene: NA; J gene: TRBJ2-2; clone size: NA; V gene: TRBV5-6
CDR3 DNA: TGCGCCAGCAAGTTTTTTGGCGGGGGCTATGGGGCCAACGTCCTGACTTTC; CDR3 protein: CASKFFGGGYGANVLTF; D gene: NA; J gene: TRBJ2-6; clone size: NA; V gene: TRBV5-1
CDR3 DNA: TGTGCCAGCAGCCCTCCGTCCAGGGCCACTGAAGCTTTCTTT; CDR3 protein: CASSPPSRATEAFF; D gene: NA; J gene: TRBJ1-1; clone size: NA; V gene: TRBV7-2